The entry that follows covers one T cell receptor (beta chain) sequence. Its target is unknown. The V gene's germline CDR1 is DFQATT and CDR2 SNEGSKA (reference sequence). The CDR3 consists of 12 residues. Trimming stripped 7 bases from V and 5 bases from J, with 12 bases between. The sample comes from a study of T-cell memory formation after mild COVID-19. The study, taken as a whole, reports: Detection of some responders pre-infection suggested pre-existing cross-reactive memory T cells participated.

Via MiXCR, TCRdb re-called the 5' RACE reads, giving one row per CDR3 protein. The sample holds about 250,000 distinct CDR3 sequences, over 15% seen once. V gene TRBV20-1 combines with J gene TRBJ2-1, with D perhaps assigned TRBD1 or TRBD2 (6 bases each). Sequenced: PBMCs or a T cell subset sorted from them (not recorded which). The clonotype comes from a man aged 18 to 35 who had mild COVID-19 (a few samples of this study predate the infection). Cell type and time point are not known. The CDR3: CSGRRGNNEQFF. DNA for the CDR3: TGCAGTGGCCGGAGGGGGAACAATGAGCAGTTCTTC.